These 21 T cell receptor beta chains came from one sample sequenced in a study of CD4+ T cells in melanoma (dated by TCRdb to 2022 to 2024). The library was generated by the immunoSEQ multiplex PCR assay. The clones in this table, taken by TCRdb from immuneACCESS, are in-frame only. Not every clone is retained; where verified, under half of the shortfall comes from an unresolved V gene, and the cause of the rest is unknown. The sample includes about 10,000 clones, with roughly 80% observed a single time. The ten largest clones capture roughly 21% of the sample. Sequencing was performed on cells from a culture (not recorded whether cultured in vitro). These receptors were obtained from a human donor with melanoma.

This clone was found a few times. The chain joins TRBV7-2 to TRBJ2-5; perhaps TRBD2 as D (5 bases). The CDR3 has 14 residues. Germline V gives CDR1 SGHTA, CDR2 FQGNSA. V dropped 4 bases and J dropped 5 bases, with 14 bases sitting between them. CDR3 sequence reads: CASSSGLAFETQYF. In DNA form, the CDR3 reads TGTGCCAGCAGCTCTGGTCTAGCCTTTGAGACCCAGTACTTC.

CDR3 sequence reads: CAWSAPWGGKSTEAFF. For the CDR3, the DNA is TGTGCCTGGAGTGCCCCGTGGGGGGGAAAGAGCACTGAAGCTTTCTTT. J is TRBJ1-1 and V is TRBV30; tentative D call: TRBD1 (5 bases). CDR3 length: 16 amino acids. V shed 1 base and J shed 4 bases, with 19 bases lying between them. CDR1 is GTSNPN, CDR2 SVGIG, per germline (reference sequence).

The chain carries TRBV30 and TRBJ2-3, with 7 nucleotides matching TRBD1. Germline loops: CDR1 GTSNPN, CDR2 SVGIG (reference sequence). The CDR3 loop spans 15 amino acids. V was clipped by 8 bases and J by 0 bases; unmatched bases: 11. The CDR3 region is CAINRGGLSTDTQYF. The CDR3 nucleotides read TGTGCCATAAACAGGGGTGGGTTGAGCACAGATACGCAGTATTTT. Full variable domain (rest looked up from reference TRBV30 and TRBJ2-3): SQTIHQWPATLVQPVGSPLSLECTVEGTSNPNLYWYRQAAGRGLQLLFYSVGIGQISSEVPQNLSASRPQDRQFILSSKKLLLSDSGFYLCAINRGGLSTDTQYFGPGTRLTVL.

The V gene is TRBV2, the J gene TRBJ1-5, with a weak D call TRBD1 (5 bases). V lost 5 bases and J 7 bases, leaving 15 bases between the germline ends. Germline CDR1 is SNHLY and CDR2 is FYNNEI. The CDR3 spans 14 residues. CDR3: CASSRSGWMQPQHF. CDR3 coding DNA: TGTGCCAGCAGTCGTTCAGGGTGGATGCAGCCCCAGCATTTT.

This sequence joins TRBV6-1 and TRBJ2-7, with 7 bases lining up with TRBD1. Germline V gene data show CDR1 as MNHNS and CDR2 as SASEGT. The J segment lost 4 bases and the V segment lost 2 bases, leaving 8 bases of the junction unmatched. The CDR3 loop spans 15 amino acids. CDR3 sequence reads: CASSESGTATYEQYF. The CDR3 DNA follows: TGTGCCAGCAGTGAATCTGGGACAGCTACATACGAGCAGTACTTC.

The chain carries TRBV5-6 and TRBJ1-3; 8 bases align to TRBD1. Germline lookup yields CDR1 SGHDT and CDR2 YYEEEE. CDR3 size: 16 residues. V trimming: 4 bases; J trimming: 6 bases; junction bases outside the gene matches: 12. The CDR3 protein is CASSHIAQGEENTIYF. In nucleotides, the CDR3 is TGTGCCAGCAGCCATATAGCACAGGGGGAGGAAAACACCATATATTTT.

This chain joins TRBV6-6 and TRBJ1-3; no clear D gene. Trimming left V 7 bases short and J 4 bases short, with 14 bases between. In germline, CDR1 is MNHNY, CDR2 SVGAGI (reference sequence). The CDR3 totals 14 residues. CDR3 DNA: TGTGCCAGCAATGTTCAAGGACGGGGAAACACCATATATTTT. Translated, it gives CASNVQGRGNTIYF.

V and J are TRBV6-5 and TRBJ2-4; D gene uncertain. CDR3 length: 12 residues. V lost 6 bases and J lost 8, with 11 bases in between. Per the germline V gene, CDR1 is MNHEY and CDR2 is SVGAGI. The CDR3 nucleotides are TGTGCCAGCAGCCTTCATAGGGACATTCAGTACTTC. The encoded protein is CASSLHRDIQYF.

The genes are TRBV10-3 and TRBJ1-5; tentatively, D is TRBD1 (5 bases). Trimming left V 0 bases short and J 7 bases short, with 10 bases between. The CDR3 is made up of 14 amino acids. The germline gives CDR1 ENHRY, CDR2 SYGVKD. As DNA, the CDR3 is TGTGCCATCAGTGAGTCGGGGGGGGAACAGCCCCAGCATTTT. Protein sequence: CAISESGGEQPQHF.

The gene calls are TRBV7-2 and TRBJ1-5; D unresolved. The CDR3 is 14 amino acids. Trimming cost V 5 bases and J 5 bases, with 13 bases left between them. Germline V gene sequence: CDR1 SGHTA, CDR2 FQGNSA. The CDR3 region has the DNA TGTGCCAGCAGCCCATCCCGGGGAGATCAGCCCCAGCATTTT. Translation: CASSPSRGDQPQHF.

The rearrangement links TRBV2 to TRBJ2-7; weak D call: TRBD1 (5 bases). The germline CDR1 and CDR2 sequences are SNHLY and FYNNEI. This CDR3 comprises 14 residues. Trimming took 5 bases from V and 3 from J, leaving 14 bases between them. The CDR3 loop reads CASSQGNRYYEQYF. The CDR3 bases are TGTGCCAGCAGTCAGGGTAATCGCTACTACGAGCAGTACTTC.

The genes are TRBV7-3 and TRBJ1-1, with D uncertain. V gave up 3 bases and J gave up 6 bases, with 17 bases separating them. Germline lookup yields CDR1 SGHTA and CDR2 FQGTGA. The CDR3 spans 15 residues. CDR3 bases: TGTGCCAGCAGCTTCTGGCGGAGGGCGTACGCTGAAGCTTTCTTT. This gives the protein CASSFWRRAYAEAFF.

Remarks on this clone: The identical CDR3 is also encoded by other nucleotide sequences in the sample. The chain is built from TRBV28 and TRBJ1-2; D is uncertain. Germline CDR1 MDHEN, CDR2 SYDVKM. This CDR3 spans 12 amino acids. The V end was cut by 2 bases, the J end by 5 bases, with 6 bases between. CDR3 sequence reads: CASSLRLYGYTF. CDR3 bases: TGTGCCAGCAGTTTAAGATTATATGGCTACACCTTC.

This clone came up once. The chain is built from TRBV2 and TRBJ1-2; D perhaps matches TRBD1 (5 bases). This CDR3 has 14 amino acids. Per germline, CDR1 SNHLY and CDR2 FYNNEI. The V gene lost 4 bases and the J gene lost 0 bases, with 9 bases spanning the gap. CDR3 in DNA: TGTGCCAGCAGTGGACAGACATCTAACTATGGCTACACCTTC. It specifies CASSGQTSNYGYTF.

This clone was detected only once. The chain carries TRBV19 and TRBJ1-5; D not certain. The V gene's germline CDR1 is LNHDA and CDR2 SQIVND (reference sequence). V lost 2 bases to trimming and J lost 2 bases, with 10 bases between them. The CDR3 has 15 amino acids. CDR3 residues: CASSIRQEGNQPQHF. CDR3 DNA: TGTGCCAGTAGTATAAGGCAGGAAGGCAATCAGCCCCAGCATTTT.

CDR3 DNA sequence: TGCGCCAGCAGCCAATTTATAGCGGGGCAAGGAGAGCAGTACTTC. Translated: CASSQFIAGQGEQYF. The V and J genes are TRBV4-1 and TRBJ2-7; 8 nucleotides agree with TRBD2. The CDR3 contains 15 residues. V was pared by 2 bases and J by 7 bases, with 10 bases of the junction left unmatched. Germline V gene lookup returns CDR1 MGHRA and CDR2 YSYEKL.

V is TRBV5-1 and J is TRBJ2-3, with 9 bases matching TRBD2. The V and J ends lost 2 bases and 0 bases, in that order; junction bases with no gene match: 1. Germline CDR1 SGHRS, CDR2 YFSETQ. The CDR3 is 15 residues long. CDR3 DNA: TGCGCCAGCAGCTTTGCGGGGGGGAGCACAGATACGCAGTATTTT. It encodes CASSFAGGSTDTQYF.

This chain connects TRBV4-1 to TRBJ2-3, with D possibly TRBD2 on 5 matching bases. Trimming took off 3 bases at V and 1 base at J, with 11 bases between the two ends. Germline lookup yields CDR1 MGHRA and CDR2 YSYEKL. The CDR3 totals 15 residues. CDR3: CASSQGAMGTDTQYF. DNA of the CDR3: TGCGCCAGCAGCCAGGGAGCGATGGGCACAGATACGCAGTATTTT.

CDR3 nucleotide sequence: TGTGCCAGCAGCCAGGGGGCCTACGAGCAGTACTTC. Translation gives CASSQGAYEQYF. The chain combines TRBV6-5 with TRBJ2-7; 7 bases agree with TRBD1. The CDR3 totals 12 residues. Germline CDR1 reads MNHEY; CDR2 reads SVGAGI. J was trimmed by 2 bases and V by 6 bases; bases with no gene match: 1.

This clone was found a few times. J is TRBJ2-1 and V is TRBV7-6; D could derive from TRBD1 or TRBD2 (5 bases each). Per germline, CDR1 SGHVS and CDR2 FNYEAQ. This CDR3 contains 15 residues. Trimming removed 5 bases from V and 0 bases from J, with 11 bases in between. CDR3 nucleotides: TGTGCCAGCAGCCTCAGTGGGGGCTCCTACAATGAGCAGTTCTTC. This translates into CASSLSGGSYNEQFF.

The chain carries TRBV12-3 or TRBV12-4 and TRBJ2-2, with no clear D. Trimming removed 3 bases from V and 8 bases from J, with 7 bases in between. This CDR3 contains 12 residues. Written as DNA, the CDR3 is TGTGCCAGCAGTTTGAGTTGGGGGGAGCTGTTTTTT. Translated, it gives CASSLSWGELFF.